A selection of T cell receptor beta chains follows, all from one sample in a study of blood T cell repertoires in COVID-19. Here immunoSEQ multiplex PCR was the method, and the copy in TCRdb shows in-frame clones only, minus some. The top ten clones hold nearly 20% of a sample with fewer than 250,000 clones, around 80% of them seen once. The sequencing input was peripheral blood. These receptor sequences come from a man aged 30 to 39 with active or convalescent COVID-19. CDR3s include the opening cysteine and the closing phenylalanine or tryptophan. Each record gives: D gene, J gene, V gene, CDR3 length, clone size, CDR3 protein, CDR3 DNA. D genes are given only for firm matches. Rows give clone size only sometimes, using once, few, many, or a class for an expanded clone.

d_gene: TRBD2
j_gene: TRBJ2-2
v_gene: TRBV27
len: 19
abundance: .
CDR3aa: CASRQIAPPLAGNTGELFF
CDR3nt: TGTGCCAGCAGACAAATCGCCCCCCCTCTAGCGGGAAACACCGGGGAGCTGTTTTTT

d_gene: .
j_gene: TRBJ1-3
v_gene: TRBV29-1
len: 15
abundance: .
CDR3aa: CSVDSWSPSGNTIYF
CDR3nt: TGCAGCGTTGATAGTTGGTCCCCCTCTGGAAACACCATATATTTT

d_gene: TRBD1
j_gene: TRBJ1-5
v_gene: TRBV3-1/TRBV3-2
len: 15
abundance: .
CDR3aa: CASSQNRGSNQPQHF
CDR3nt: TGTGCCAGCAGCCAAAACAGGGGTAGCAATCAGCCCCAGCATTTT

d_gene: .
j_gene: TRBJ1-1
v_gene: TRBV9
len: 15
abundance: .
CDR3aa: CASSTWRERNTEAFF
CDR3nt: TGTGCCAGCAGCACATGGAGAGAGCGGAACACTGAAGCTTTCTTT

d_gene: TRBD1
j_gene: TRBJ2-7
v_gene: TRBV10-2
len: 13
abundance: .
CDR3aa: CASKDRDLSEQYF
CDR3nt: TGCGCCAGCAAGGACAGGGACCTTTCCGAGCAGTACTTC

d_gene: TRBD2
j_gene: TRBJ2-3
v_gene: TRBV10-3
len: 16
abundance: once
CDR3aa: CAISPRLAGTTDTQYF
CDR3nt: TGTGCCATCAGCCCACGACTAGCGGGAACCACAGATACGCAGTATTTT

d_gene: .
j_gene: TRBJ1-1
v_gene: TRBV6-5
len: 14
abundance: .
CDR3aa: CASSSRQPNTEAFF
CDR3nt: TGTGCCAGCAGTTCGCGACAGCCGAACACTGAAGCTTTCTTT

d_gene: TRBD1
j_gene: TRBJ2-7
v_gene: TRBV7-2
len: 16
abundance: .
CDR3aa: CASSLARQGWNYEQYF
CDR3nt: TGTGCCAGCAGCTTAGCCCGACAGGGATGGAACTACGAGCAGTACTTC

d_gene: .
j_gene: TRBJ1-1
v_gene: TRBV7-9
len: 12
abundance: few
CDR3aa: CASSPPQVEAFF
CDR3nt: TGTGCCAGCAGTCCACCCCAGGTTGAAGCTTTCTTT

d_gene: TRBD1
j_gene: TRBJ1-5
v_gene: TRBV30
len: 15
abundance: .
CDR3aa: CAWSPTGRSNQPQHF
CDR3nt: TGTGCCTGGAGCCCGACAGGGAGGAGCAATCAGCCCCAGCATTTT

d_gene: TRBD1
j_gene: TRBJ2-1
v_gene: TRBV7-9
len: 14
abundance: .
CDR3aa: CASSLGQGQNEQFF
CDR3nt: TGTGCCAGCAGCTTAGGACAGGGTCAGAATGAGCAGTTCTTC

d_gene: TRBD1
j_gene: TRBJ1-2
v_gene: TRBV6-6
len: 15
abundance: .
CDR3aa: CASSFPWDRVNGYTF
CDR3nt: TGTGCCAGCAGTTTCCCCTGGGACAGGGTAAATGGCTACACCTTC

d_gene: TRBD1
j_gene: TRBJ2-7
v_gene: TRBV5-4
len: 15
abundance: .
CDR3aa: CASSQPGQGSYEQYF
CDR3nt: TGTGCCAGCAGCCAACCGGGACAGGGGTCCTACGAGCAGTACTTC

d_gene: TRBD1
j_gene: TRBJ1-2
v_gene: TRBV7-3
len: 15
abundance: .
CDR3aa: CASSLGTGAFQGYTF
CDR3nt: TGTGCCAGCAGCTTGGGGACAGGGGCGTTCCAGGGCTACACCTTC

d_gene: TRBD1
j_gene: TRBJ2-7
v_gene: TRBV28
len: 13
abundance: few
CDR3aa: CASRTGGAYEQYF
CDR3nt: TGTGCCAGCAGGACAGGGGGCGCCTACGAGCAGTACTTC

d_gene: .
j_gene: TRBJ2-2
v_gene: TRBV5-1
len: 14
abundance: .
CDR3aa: CASSLARGTGELFF
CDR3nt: TGCGCCAGCAGCTTGGCCCGCGGGACCGGGGAGCTGTTTTTT

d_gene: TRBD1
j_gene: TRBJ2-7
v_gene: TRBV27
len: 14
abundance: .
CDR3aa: CASTMTGGGDEQYF
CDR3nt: TGTGCCAGCACCATGACAGGGGGCGGCGACGAGCAGTACTTC

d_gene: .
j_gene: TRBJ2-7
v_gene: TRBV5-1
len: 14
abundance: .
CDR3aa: CASSAMGPGHEQYF
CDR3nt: TGCGCCAGCAGCGCAATGGGCCCAGGTCACGAGCAGTACTTC

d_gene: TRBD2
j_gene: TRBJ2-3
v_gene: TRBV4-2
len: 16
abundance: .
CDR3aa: CASSPLATGGSDTQYF
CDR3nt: TGTGCCAGCAGCCCCTTAGCGACCGGGGGGTCAGATACGCAGTATTTT

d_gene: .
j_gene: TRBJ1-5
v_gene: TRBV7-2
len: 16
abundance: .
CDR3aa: CASSLANRQLNQPQHF
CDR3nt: TGTGCCAGCAGCTTAGCGAACCGACAGCTCAATCAGCCCCAGCATTTT

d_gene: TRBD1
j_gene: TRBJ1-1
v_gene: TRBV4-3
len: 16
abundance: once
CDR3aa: CASSQGGQGVRTEAFF
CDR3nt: TGCGCCAGCAGCCAAGGTGGACAGGGCGTACGGACTGAAGCTTTCTTT

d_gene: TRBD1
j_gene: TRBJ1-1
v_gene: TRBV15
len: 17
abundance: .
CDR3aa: CATSRGRGITGATEAFF
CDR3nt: TGTGCCACCAGCAGGGGAAGGGGGATAACAGGGGCCACTGAAGCTTTCTTT

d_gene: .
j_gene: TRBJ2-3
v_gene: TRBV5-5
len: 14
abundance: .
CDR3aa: CASTKGDAGDTQYF
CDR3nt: TGTGCCAGCACCAAGGGGGACGCGGGAGATACGCAGTATTTT

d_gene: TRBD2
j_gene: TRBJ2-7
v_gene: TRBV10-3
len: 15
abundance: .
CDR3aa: CAISLVAGVSYEQYF
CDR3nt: TGTGCCATCAGCCTGGTAGCGGGAGTTTCTTACGAGCAGTACTTC

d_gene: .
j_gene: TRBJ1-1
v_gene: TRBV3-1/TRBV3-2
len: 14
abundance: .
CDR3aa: CASSQGSGRPEAFF
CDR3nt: TGTGCCAGCAGCCAAGGTTCCGGGAGGCCTGAAGCTTTCTTT

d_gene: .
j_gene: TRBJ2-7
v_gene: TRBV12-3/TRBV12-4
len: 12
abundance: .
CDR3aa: CASSLNRNEQYF
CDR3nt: TGTGCCAGCAGTTTGAACAGGAACGAGCAGTACTTC

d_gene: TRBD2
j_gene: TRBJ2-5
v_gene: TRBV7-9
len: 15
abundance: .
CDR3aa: CASSLLAGVTETQYF
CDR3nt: TGTGCCAGCAGCTTGCTAGCGGGGGTTACGGAGACCCAGTACTTC

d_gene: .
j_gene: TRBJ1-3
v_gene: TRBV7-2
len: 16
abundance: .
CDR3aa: CASSFAPGTPGNTIYF
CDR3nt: TGTGCCAGCAGCTTCGCCCCCGGGACACCTGGAAACACCATATATTTT

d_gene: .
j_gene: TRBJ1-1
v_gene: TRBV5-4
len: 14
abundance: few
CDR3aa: CASSLSAGLTEAFF
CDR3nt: TGTGCCAGCAGCCTGTCGGCAGGGCTGACTGAAGCTTTCTTT

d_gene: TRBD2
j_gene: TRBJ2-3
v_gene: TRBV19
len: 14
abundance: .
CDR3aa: CASRNSGGLDTQYF
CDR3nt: TGTGCCAGTAGGAATAGCGGGGGGCTGGATACGCAGTATTTT

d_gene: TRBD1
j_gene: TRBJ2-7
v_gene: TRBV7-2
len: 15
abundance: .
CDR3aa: CASSTQGQISYEQYF
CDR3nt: TGTGCCAGCAGCACCCAGGGACAGATTTCCTACGAGCAGTACTTC

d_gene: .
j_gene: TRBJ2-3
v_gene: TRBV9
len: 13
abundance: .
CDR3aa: CASSVRSTDTQYF
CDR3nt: TGTGCCAGCAGCGTCCGGAGCACAGATACGCAGTATTTT

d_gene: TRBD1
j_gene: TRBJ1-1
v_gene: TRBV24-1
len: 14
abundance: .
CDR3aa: CAIPGQRLNTEAFF
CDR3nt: TGTGCCATTCCGGGACAGAGACTCAACACTGAAGCTTTCTTT

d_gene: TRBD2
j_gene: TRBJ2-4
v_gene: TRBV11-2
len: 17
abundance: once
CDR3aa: CASSRRGTSGERDIQYF
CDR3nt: TGTGCCAGCAGCCGAAGGGGGACTAGCGGGGAAAGGGACATTCAGTACTTC

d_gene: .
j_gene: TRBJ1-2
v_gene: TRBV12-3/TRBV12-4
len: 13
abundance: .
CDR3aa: CASSLFRVYGYTF
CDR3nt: TGTGCCAGCAGTTTGTTCAGGGTCTATGGCTACACCTTC

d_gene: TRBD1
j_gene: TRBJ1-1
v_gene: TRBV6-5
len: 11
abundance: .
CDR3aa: CATQGETEAFF
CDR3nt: TGTGCCACTCAGGGGGAAACTGAAGCTTTCTTT

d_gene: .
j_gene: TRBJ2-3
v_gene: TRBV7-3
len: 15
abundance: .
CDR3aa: CASSLSLAPTDTQYF
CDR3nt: TGTGCCAGCAGCTTAAGTCTAGCGCCCACAGATACGCAGTATTTT

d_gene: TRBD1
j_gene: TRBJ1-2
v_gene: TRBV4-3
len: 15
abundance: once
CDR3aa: CASSQARQGWEGYTF
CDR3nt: TGCGCCAGCAGCCAAGCGAGACAGGGGTGGGAGGGCTACACCTTC

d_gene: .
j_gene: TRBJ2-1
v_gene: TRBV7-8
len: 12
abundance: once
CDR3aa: CASSLRVNEQFF
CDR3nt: TGTGCCAGCAGCTTACGAGTAAATGAGCAGTTCTTC

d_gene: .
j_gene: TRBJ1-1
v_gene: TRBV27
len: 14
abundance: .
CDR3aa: CASSSPDGRGEAFF
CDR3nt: TGTGCCAGCAGTTCCCCAGACGGACGGGGTGAAGCTTTCTTT

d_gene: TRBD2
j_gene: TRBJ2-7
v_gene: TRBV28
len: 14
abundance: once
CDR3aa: CASSNIAGAYEQYF
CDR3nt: TGTGCCAGCAGTAACATAGCGGGAGCATACGAGCAGTACTTC

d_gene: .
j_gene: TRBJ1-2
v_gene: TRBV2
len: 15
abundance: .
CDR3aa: CASSDGQGINYGYTF
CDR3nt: TGTGCCAGCAGTGACGGGCAGGGTATCAACTATGGCTACACCTTC

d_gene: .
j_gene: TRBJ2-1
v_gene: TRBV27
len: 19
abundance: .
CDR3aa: CASSFASTDSISSYNEQFF
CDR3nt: TGTGCCAGCAGTTTCGCTTCGACCGACTCAATAAGCTCCTACAATGAGCAGTTCTTC

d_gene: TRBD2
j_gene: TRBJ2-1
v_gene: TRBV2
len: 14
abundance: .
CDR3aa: CASSGTSAYNEQFF
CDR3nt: TGTGCCAGCAGTGGGACTAGCGCGTACAATGAGCAGTTCTTC

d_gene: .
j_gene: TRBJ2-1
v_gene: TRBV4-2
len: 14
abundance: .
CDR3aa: CASSQGLVYNEQFF
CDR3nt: TGTGCCAGCAGCCAAGGACTAGTTTACAATGAGCAGTTCTTC

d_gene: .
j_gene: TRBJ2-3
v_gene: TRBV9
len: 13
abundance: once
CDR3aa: CASTPRVADTQYF
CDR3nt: TGTGCCAGCACCCCCAGGGTAGCAGATACGCAGTATTTT

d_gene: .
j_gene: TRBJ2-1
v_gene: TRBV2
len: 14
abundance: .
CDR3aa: CASSDLASYNEQFF
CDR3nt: TGTGCCAGCAGTGACCTGGCCTCCTACAATGAGCAGTTCTTC

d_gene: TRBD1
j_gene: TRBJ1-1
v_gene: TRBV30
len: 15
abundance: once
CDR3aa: CAWSGDRGLRAEAFF
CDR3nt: TGTGCCTGGTCGGGCGACAGGGGACTGCGGGCTGAAGCTTTCTTT

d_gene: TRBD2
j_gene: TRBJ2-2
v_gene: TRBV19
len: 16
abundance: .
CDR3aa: CASSKGRARNTGELFF
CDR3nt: TGTGCCAGTAGTAAGGGGAGGGCACGGAACACCGGGGAGCTGTTTTTT

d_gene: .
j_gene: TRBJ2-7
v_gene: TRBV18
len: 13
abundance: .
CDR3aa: CASSPSTPPEQYF
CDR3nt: TGTGCCAGCTCACCCTCTACCCCCCCCGAGCAGTACTTC

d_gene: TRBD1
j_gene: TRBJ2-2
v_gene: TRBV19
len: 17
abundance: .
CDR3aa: CASHKARQGANTGELFF
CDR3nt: TGTGCCAGCCATAAAGCCCGACAGGGGGCAAACACCGGGGAGCTGTTTTTT

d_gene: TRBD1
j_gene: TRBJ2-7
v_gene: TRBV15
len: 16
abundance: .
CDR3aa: CATSRGPTGTGREQYF
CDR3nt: TGTGCCACCAGCAGAGGTCCCACCGGGACAGGGAGGGAGCAGTACTTC

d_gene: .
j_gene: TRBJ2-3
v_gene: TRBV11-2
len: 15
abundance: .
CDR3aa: CASTLAGAGTDTQYF
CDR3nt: TGTGCCAGCACCCTTGCAGGGGCGGGCACAGATACGCAGTATTTT